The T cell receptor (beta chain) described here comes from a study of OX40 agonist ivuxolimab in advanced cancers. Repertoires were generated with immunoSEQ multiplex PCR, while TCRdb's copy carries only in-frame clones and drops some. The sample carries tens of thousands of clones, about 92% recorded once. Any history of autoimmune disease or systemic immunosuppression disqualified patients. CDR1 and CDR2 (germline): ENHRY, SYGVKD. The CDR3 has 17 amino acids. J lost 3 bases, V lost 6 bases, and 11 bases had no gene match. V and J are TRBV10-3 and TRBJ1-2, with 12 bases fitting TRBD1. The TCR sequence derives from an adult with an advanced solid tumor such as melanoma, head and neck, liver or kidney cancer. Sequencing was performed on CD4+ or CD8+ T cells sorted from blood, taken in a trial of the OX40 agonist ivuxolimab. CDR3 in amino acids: CAIRGAGTGGAYYGYTF. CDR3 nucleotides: TGTGCCATCAGGGGAGCCGGGACAGGGGGCGCGTACTATGGCTACACCTTC.